This TCR beta chain was identified during a study of T cells in Graves' hyperthyroidism and ophthalmopathy. Regarding the study as a whole: Progression to ophthalmopathy was predicted a median of roughly 6.5 months early.

Per germline, CDR1 SGHDT and CDR2 YYEEEE. V shed 0 bases, J shed 7 bases, and the junction held 9 bases outside the gene matches. This CDR3 has 16 residues. Authors of the study amplified TCR beta CDR3 regions from RNA transcripts. Using the HTBI primer set, a first-round RT-PCR was run on the TCR CDR3. Via MiXCR, TCRdb re-called the multiplex PCR reads, giving one row per CDR3 protein. Of a few hundred thousand distinct CDR3 sequences in the sample, around 25% were seen once. This clonotype was picked up a small number of times. What it binds is unknown. This TCR came from a man over 45 with Graves' hyperthyroidism. This sequence joins TRBV5-6 and TRBJ2-1; 8 nucleotides line up with TRBD2. The sequencing sample was made of blood. The CDR3 region is CASSLDAGGLVNEQFF. The CDR3 DNA sequence: TGTGCCAGCAGCTTGGATGCGGGGGGTCTGGTGAATGAGCAGTTCTTC.